This TCR beta chain appears in the sequencing data of a study of OX40 agonist ivuxolimab in advanced cancers. In the study overall: The patients received ivuxolimab by intravenous route every 2 weeks at 0.01 to 10 mg/kg. The group had a mean age of about 65 years, ranged from about 20 to 79, and was 75% to 85% male. General observations from the study: More expanded clones were seen, on average, in CD8+ T cells than in CD4+. Clonal expansion by week 6 occurred in CD4+ and CD8+ blood T cells (at 0.1 to 3.0 mg/kg).

As for this clone: The antigen is undetermined.

The method was immunoSEQ multiplex PCR; TCRdb's version includes in-frame clones alone and lacks a portion of them. This table has roughly 51,000 clones, nearly 90% appearing once. With 3 bases clipped from V and 8 bases from J, the junction kept 8 bases outside the gene matches. The germline gives CDR1 SGHDT, CDR2 YYEEEE. The length of the CDR3 is 14 residues. This chain connects TRBV5-6 to TRBJ2-1, with 7 bases that match TRBD2. The specimen comprised CD4+ or CD8+ T cells sorted from blood, sampled in a trial of the OX40 agonist ivuxolimab. The TCR sequence derives from an adult with an advanced solid tumor such as melanoma, head and neck, liver or kidney cancer. The CDR3 bases are TGTGCCAGCAGCTCTTGGACTAGTGATGATGAGCAGTTCTTC. Its protein product is CASSSWTSDDEQFF. The full variable domain, its missing parts supplied by reference TRBV5-6 and TRBJ2-1, is DAGVTQSPTHLIKTRGQQVTLRCSPKSGHDTVSWYQQALGQGPQFIFQYYEEEERQRGNFPDRFSGHQFPNYSSELNVNALLLGDSALYLCASSSWTSDDEQFFGPGTRLTVL.